This T cell receptor (beta chain) is from a study of radiotherapy plus CTLA-4 blockade in lung cancer. Study-wide results and limits: Among reported predictors of response, early blood T cell clone dynamics with interferon-beta performed best.

Focal radiation plus CTLA-4 blockade with ipilimumab was administered to patients who had chemo-refractory metastatic non-small-cell lung cancer. In the case of this clone: What it recognizes is unknown.

This table comes from immunoSEQ multiplex PCR, and its TCRdb copy is limited to in-frame clones, with some not included. This sample has approximately 40,000 clones, with 65% to 90% found just once. This CDR3 comprises 13 residues. CDR1 is KGHSH and CDR2 is LQKENI in the germline V gene. Trimming took off 2 bases at V and 6 bases at J, with 11 bases between the two ends. The sequencing used peripheral blood, collected from a patient treated with radiotherapy plus ipilimumab. The genes are TRBV18 and TRBJ2-7; D uncertain. The TCR was taken from a human donor with non-small cell lung cancer whose response to radiotherapy plus ipilimumab could not be evaluated. The CDR3 loop reads CASSPSPSREQYF. Written as DNA, the CDR3 is TGTGCCAGCTCACCATCTCCTTCGCGCGAGCAGTACTTC.